The 19 T cell receptor beta chains in this list originate from one sample, sequenced in a study of PD-L1 blockade in urothelial cancer. The table came from immunoSEQ multiplex PCR; TCRdb's copy has only in-frame clones and leaves some out. The sample yields around 63,000 clones, 75% to 85% seen once. Time point described: pretreatment peripheral blood. This specimen consisted of PBMCs, obtained around atezolizumab (anti-PD-L1) treatment. All receptors come from an older man with urothelial cancer.

V and J are TRBV6-1 and TRBJ2-1; a weak D match, TRBD1 (5 bases). Germline CDR1 MNHNS, CDR2 SASEGT. Between the trimmed V and J ends, which lost 5 bases and 8 bases, there was a span of 13 bases. CDR3 length: 13 residues. In DNA form, the CDR3 reads TGTGCCAGCAGTTTACTAAACAGGCATGAGCAGTTCTTC. Residues: CASSLLNRHEQFF.

This clone has only one observation. The gene calls are TRBV7-9 and TRBJ2-5; unclear D gene. The germline gives CDR1 SEHNR, CDR2 FQNEAQ (reference sequence). Deletions cut 4 bases from V and 5 bases from J, with 14 bases between. The CDR3 consists of 14 residues. The CDR3 DNA follows: TGTGCCAGCAGCTCAATACAGCCCCGGGAGACCCAGTACTTC. This encodes CASSSIQPRETQYF.

This clone came up a few times. The chain combines TRBV7-9 with TRBJ1-2; D uncertain. Germline loops: CDR1 SEHNR, CDR2 FQNEAQ (reference sequence). The ends were cut back, 4 bases at V and 4 bases at J, with 13 bases in the middle. CDR3 length: 14 residues. The CDR3 DNA reads TGTGCCAGCAGCTCGGCAGTCGGGGTCTATGGCTACACCTTC. Protein product: CASSSAVGVYGYTF.

This clone was detected a few times. The chain uses TRBV6-5 and TRBJ1-1, with D possibly matching TRBD1 (5 bases). The germline CDR1 and CDR2 sequences are MNHEY and SVGAGI. Trimming took 5 bases from V and 4 from J, leaving 14 bases between them. CDR3 length: 14 residues. Here the CDR3 reads CASSRAGGGTEAFF. The CDR3 nucleotides are TGTGCCAGCAGTAGAGCGGGCGGGGGCACTGAAGCTTTCTTT.

The chain carries TRBV19 and TRBJ1-1; 9 bases are shared with TRBD1. V was clipped by 10 bases and J by 10 bases; unmatched bases: 10. Looked up from germline, CDR1 is LNHDA and CDR2 is SQIVND (reference sequence). The CDR3 length is 12 residues. CDR3 residues: CATSTGGDGAFF. In DNA, the CDR3 is TGTGCCACCTCGACAGGGGGGGATGGAGCTTTCTTT. The full variable domain, its missing parts supplied by reference TRBV19 and TRBJ1-1, is DGGITQSPKYLFRKEGQNVTLSCEQNLNHDAMYWYRQDPGQGLRLIYYSQIVNDFQKGDIAEGYSVSREKKESFPLTVTSAQKNPTAFYLCATSTGGDGAFFGQGTRLTVV.

The rearrangement joins TRBV11-2 to TRBJ2-2; 7 nucleotides match TRBD1. Germline-derived CDR1 and CDR2 are SGHAT and FQNNGV. J was trimmed by 3 bases and V by 3 bases; bases with no gene match: 1. The CDR3 length is 14 residues. The CDR3 DNA reads as TGTGCCAGCAGCTTCACAGGGGACACCGGGGAGCTGTTTTTT. It encodes CASSFTGDTGELFF.

CDR3 protein: CASSERIELDRFF. The DNA of the CDR3 is TGTGCCAGCAGTGAAAGGATAGAGTTAGACAGATTCTTT. This chain connects TRBV6-1 to TRBJ1-1, with a tentative D call TRBD1 (5 bases). Germline CDR1 is MNHNS and CDR2 is SASEGT. CDR3 length: 13 amino acids. V was trimmed by 2 bases and J by 14 bases, leaving 18 bases between them.

The V call is TRBV5-1, the J call TRBJ2-5; TRBD1 matches 12 bases. V shed 3 bases, J shed 5 bases, and the junction held 8 bases outside the gene matches. Per germline, CDR1 SGHRS and CDR2 YFSETQ. The CDR3 sequence is 16 residues long. CDR3 sequence (DNA): TGCGCCAGCAGCTCACAAGCGGGACAGGGGGCCGAGACCCAGTACTTC. Its translation is CASSSQAGQGAETQYF.

This chain links TRBV6-5 with TRBJ1-2, with 12 bases matching TRBD1. The ends lost 4 bases at V and 8 bases at J; junction bases unmatched: 11. The CDR3 length is 16 residues. The germline V gene encodes CDR1 MNHEY and CDR2 SVGAGI. The CDR3 DNA follows: TGTGCCAGCAGTTCCCCACCGGGACAGGGGGCCGGAGGCTACACCTTC. Its translation is CASSSPPGQGAGGYTF.

The chain combines TRBV6-5 with TRBJ1-1; D call uncertain. From germline, CDR1 is MNHEY and CDR2 SVGAGI. This CDR3 comprises 15 residues. V lost 7 bases and J 1 base, leaving 16 bases between the germline ends. CDR3 sequence: CASIYTGTGNTEAFF. The DNA of the CDR3 is TGTGCCAGCATTTATACCGGAACGGGGAACACTGAAGCTTTCTTT.

This chain connects TRBV11-2 to TRBJ2-3, with D hard to call. CDR3 length: 11 residues. CDR1 and CDR2 (germline): SGHAT, FQNNGV. V lost 8 bases and J 3 bases, leaving 6 bases between the germline ends. The CDR3 loop is CASHLTDTQYF. Here the CDR3 DNA reads TGTGCCAGCCACCTAACAGATACGCAGTATTTT. The variable domain in full, with the rest retrieved from reference TRBV11-2 and TRBJ2-3, is EAGVAQSPRYKIIEKRQSVAFWCNPISGHATLYWYQQILGQGPKLLIQFQNNGVVDDSQLPKDRFSAERLKGVDSTLKIQPAKLEDSAVYLCASHLTDTQYFGPGTRLTVL.

The chain employs TRBV2 and TRBJ2-6, with D perhaps TRBD1 (5 bases). CDR1 and CDR2 (germline): SNHLY, FYNNEI. The ends were cut back, 4 bases at V and 2 bases at J, with 9 bases in the middle. The CDR3 length is 15 residues. The DNA for the CDR3 is TGTGCCAGCAGTGCCAGGGTGACTGGGGCCAACGTCCTGACTTTC. This codes for CASSARVTGANVLTF.

CDR3 sequence (DNA): TGTGCCAGCAGCTTAGTGGGGCTCGGCACCGGGGAGCTGTTTTTT. Translation gives CASSLVGLGTGELFF. The J gene is TRBJ2-2, the V gene TRBV11-3; TRBD1 is a possible D gene (5 bases). The germline gives CDR1 SGHNT, CDR2 YENEEA. Between the trimmed V and J ends, which lost 1 base and 4 bases, there was a span of 10 bases. This CDR3 has 15 residues.

The genes are TRBV7-3 and TRBJ2-1; 11 bases agree with TRBD2. V lost 5 bases, J lost 4 bases, and 4 bases stayed unmatched. CDR3 size: 15 residues. CDR1 is SGHTA, CDR2 FQGTGA, per germline. Here the CDR3 reads CASSLASGRYNEQFF. DNA of the CDR3: TGTGCCAGCAGCCTCGCTAGCGGGAGGTACAATGAGCAGTTCTTC.

V usage is TRBV14 and J usage is TRBJ2-3, with D possibly matching TRBD1 (6 bases). The CDR3 is 16 amino acids. V was pared by 0 bases and J by 6 bases, with 16 bases between. Germline V gene lookup returns CDR1 SGHDN and CDR2 FVKESK. The CDR3 region has the DNA TGTGCCAGCAGCCAAGAATCCCGTTTCAGGGGTGATACGCAGTATTTT. This encodes CASSQESRFRGDTQYF.

The chain links TRBV19 to TRBJ1-2; D remains ambiguous. CDR1 is LNHDA, CDR2 SQIVND, per germline (reference sequence). The CDR3 loop spans 15 amino acids. The V end was cut by 1 base, the J end by 3 bases, with 12 bases between. CDR3 DNA sequence: TGTGCCAGTAGTATAGTCCTCGGGAGGGACTATGGCTACACCTTC. It yields the protein CASSIVLGRDYGYTF. Based on the CDR3 plus reference TRBV19 and TRBJ1-2, the full variable domain is DGGITQSPKYLFRKEGQNVTLSCEQNLNHDAMYWYRQDPGQGLRLIYYSQIVNDFQKGDIAEGYSVSREKKESFPLTVTSAQKNPTAFYLCASSIVLGRDYGYTFGSGTRLTVV.

The genes are TRBV7-2 and TRBJ2-7; D gene unclear. This CDR3 has 13 amino acids. Trimming shortened V by 4 bases and J by 2 bases, and 9 bases separated the two germline ends. The germline CDR1 and CDR2 sequences are SGHTA and FQGNSA. The CDR3 loop reads CASSYSRTYEQYF. The CDR3 DNA follows: TGTGCCAGCAGCTACTCTAGAACCTACGAGCAGTACTTC.

The V call is TRBV18, the J call TRBJ1-2; weak D call: TRBD1 (6 bases). This CDR3 is built from 14 residues. Germline CDR1 reads KGHSH; CDR2 reads LQKENI. Between the trimmed V and J ends, which lost 3 bases and 1 base, there was a span of 9 bases. The CDR3: CASSPRGGNYGYTF. CDR3 DNA sequence: TGTGCCAGCTCACCGAGGGGGGGTAACTATGGCTACACCTTC.

The gene calls are TRBV9 and TRBJ2-7, with 9 bases identical to TRBD1. The V gene end was trimmed by 4 bases and the J gene end by 6 bases; junction bases not matched to a gene: 14. The V gene's germline CDR1 is SGDLS and CDR2 YYNGEE. The CDR3 covers 16 residues. CDR3 DNA sequence: TGTGCCAGCAGCCCGGACAGGGGATCGATCACGGTCGAGCAGTACTTC. It translates to CASSPDRGSITVEQYF.